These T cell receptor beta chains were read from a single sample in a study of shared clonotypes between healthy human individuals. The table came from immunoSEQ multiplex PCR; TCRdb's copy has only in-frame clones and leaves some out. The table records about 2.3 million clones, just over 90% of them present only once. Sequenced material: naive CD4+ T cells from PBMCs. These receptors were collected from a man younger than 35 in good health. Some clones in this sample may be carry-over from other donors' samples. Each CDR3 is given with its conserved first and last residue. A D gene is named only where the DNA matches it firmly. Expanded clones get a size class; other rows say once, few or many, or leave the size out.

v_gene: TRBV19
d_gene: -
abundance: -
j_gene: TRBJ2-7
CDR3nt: TGTGCCAGTAGTCAACTAGGAGGGTTTTACGAGCAGTACTTC
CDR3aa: CASSQLGGFYEQYF

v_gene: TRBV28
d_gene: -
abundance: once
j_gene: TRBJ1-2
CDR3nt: TGTGCCAGCAAGGACAGTTGGGGTGGCTACACCTTC
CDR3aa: CASKDSWGGYTF

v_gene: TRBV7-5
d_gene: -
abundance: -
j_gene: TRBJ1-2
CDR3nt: TGTGTCAGAAGCTCGACAGGGCACAACTATGGCTACACCTTC
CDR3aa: CVRSSTGHNYGYTF

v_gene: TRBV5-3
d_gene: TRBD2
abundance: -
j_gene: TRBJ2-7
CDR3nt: TGTGCCAGAACCAAATTTCTAGCGGGGGTAACCTACGAGCAGTACTTC
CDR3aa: CARTKFLAGVTYEQYF

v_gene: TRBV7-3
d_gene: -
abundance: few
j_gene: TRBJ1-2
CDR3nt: TGTGCCAGCAGCTTAGGCCCCGACAGAAACTATGGCTACACCTTC
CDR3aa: CASSLGPDRNYGYTF

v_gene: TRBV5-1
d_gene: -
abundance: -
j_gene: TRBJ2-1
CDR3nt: TGCGCCAGCAGCTTATCGACTAGGACTTACAATGAGCAGTTCTTC
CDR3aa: CASSLSTRTYNEQFF

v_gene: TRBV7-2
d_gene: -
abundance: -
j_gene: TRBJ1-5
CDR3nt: TGTGCCAGCAGCTTAAGCAGACAGATCTTGCCCCAGCATTTT
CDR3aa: CASSLSRQILPQHF

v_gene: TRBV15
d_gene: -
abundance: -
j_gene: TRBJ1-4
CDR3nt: TGTGCCACCAGCAGGGGGGGAGCAGGGGATGAAAAACTGTTTTTT
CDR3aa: CATSRGGAGDEKLFF

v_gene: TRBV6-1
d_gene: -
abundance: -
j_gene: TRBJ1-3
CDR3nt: TGTGCCAGCAGTGCGGACATCCTCCTCTCTGGAAACACCATATATTTT
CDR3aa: CASSADILLSGNTIYF

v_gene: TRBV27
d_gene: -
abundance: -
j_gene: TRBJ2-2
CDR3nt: TGTGCCAGCAGTTCAGGGGGGTGGAACACCGGGGAGCTGTTTTTT
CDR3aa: CASSSGGWNTGELFF

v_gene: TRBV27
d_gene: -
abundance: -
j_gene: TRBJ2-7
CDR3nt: TGTGCCAGCAGTTTCAGGGTTGGCGAGCAGTACTTC
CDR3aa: CASSFRVGEQYF

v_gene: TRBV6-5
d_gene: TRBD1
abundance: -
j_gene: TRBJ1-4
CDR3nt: TGTGCCAGCAAACAGGGGGAGTATGCTAATGAAAAACTGTTTTTT
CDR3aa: CASKQGEYANEKLFF

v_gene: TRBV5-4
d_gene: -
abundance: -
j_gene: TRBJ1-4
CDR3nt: TGTGCCAGCAGCTTGGGAGGGCGCAGGGCAGAAAAACTGTTTTTT
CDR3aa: CASSLGGRRAEKLFF

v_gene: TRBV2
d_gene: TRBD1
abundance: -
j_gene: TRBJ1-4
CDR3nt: TGTGCCAGCATGTTCGGGACAGGTGAAAAACTGTTTTTT
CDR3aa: CASMFGTGEKLFF

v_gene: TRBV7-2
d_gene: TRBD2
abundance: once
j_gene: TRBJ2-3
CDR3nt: TGTGCCAGCAGCTTAGTCCGAGCGGGAGGGAATAGAGATACGCAGTATTTT
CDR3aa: CASSLVRAGGNRDTQYF

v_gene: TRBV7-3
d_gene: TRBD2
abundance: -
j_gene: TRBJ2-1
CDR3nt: TGTGCCAGCAGCACAACTAGCGGCGCCTACAATGAGCAGTTCTTC
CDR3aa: CASSTTSGAYNEQFF

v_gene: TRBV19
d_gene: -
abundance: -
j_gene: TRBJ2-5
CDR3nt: TGTGCCAGTAGTATCCGGACAGCTAAAGAGACCCAGTACTTC
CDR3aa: CASSIRTAKETQYF

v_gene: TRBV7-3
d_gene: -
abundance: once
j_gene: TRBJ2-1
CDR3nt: TGTGCCAGCAGCTTAAGAGCAGGGGACAATGAGCAGTTCTTC
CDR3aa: CASSLRAGDNEQFF

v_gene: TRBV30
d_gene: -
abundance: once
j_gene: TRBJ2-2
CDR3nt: TGTGCCTGGAGTGTTCGGGAGTACAGGGAGCTGTTTTTT
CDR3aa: CAWSVREYRELFF

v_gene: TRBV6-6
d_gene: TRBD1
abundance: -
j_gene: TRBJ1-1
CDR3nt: TGTGCCAGCAGTTACCCGGGACAGATGAACACTGAAGCTTTCTTT
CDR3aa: CASSYPGQMNTEAFF

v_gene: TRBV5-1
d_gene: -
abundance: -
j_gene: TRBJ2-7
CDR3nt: TGCGCCAGCAGCTTGGCCGGGAGTTACGAGCAGTACTTC
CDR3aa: CASSLAGSYEQYF

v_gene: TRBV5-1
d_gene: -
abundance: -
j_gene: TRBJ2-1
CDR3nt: TGCGCCAGCAGCCGAGGGACGGATAATGAGCAGTTCTTC
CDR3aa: CASSRGTDNEQFF

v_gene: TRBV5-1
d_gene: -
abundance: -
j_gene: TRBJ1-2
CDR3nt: TGCGCCAGCAGCCTCAGGGGATGGGATAACTATGGCTACACCTTC
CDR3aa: CASSLRGWDNYGYTF

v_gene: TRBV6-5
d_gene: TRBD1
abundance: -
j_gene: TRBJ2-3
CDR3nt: TGTGCCAGCAGTTACTCGACAACAGGGGGCGCGCATACGCAGTATTTT
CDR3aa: CASSYSTTGGAHTQYF

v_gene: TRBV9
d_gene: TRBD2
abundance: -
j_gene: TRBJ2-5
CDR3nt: TGTGCCAGCAGCCCCGGACTAGCGGAAGAGACCCAGTACTTC
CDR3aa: CASSPGLAEETQYF

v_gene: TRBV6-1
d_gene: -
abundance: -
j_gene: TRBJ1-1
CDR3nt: TGTGCCAGCAGTGAGGGGGGGAAGAACACTGAAGCTTTCTTT
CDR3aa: CASSEGGKNTEAFF

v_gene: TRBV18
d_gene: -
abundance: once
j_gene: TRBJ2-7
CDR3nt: TGTGCCAGCTCACCACCGGCCCTCAGCGAGCAGTACTTC
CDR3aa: CASSPPALSEQYF

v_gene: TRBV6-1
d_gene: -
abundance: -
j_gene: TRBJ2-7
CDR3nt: TGTGCCAGCAGTGTCGAGCGGGTCTCCTACGAGCAGTACTTC
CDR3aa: CASSVERVSYEQYF

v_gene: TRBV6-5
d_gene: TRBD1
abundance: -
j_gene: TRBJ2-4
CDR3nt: TGTGCCAGCAGTCCCCGTGGGACAGGGTTAAACATTCAGTACTTC
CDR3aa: CASSPRGTGLNIQYF

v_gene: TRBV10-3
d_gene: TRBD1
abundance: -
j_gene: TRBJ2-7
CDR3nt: TGTGCCATCAGTGGACAGGGGGCACGATACGAGCAGTACTTC
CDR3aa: CAISGQGARYEQYF

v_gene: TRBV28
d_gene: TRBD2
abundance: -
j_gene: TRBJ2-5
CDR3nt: TGTGCCAGCAGACTTAGCGGGGCCCAAGAGACCCAGTACTTC
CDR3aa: CASRLSGAQETQYF

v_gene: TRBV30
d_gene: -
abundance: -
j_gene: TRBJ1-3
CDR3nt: TGTGCCAGGAGGGCCCGAGGGGGAAACACCATATATTTT
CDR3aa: CARRARGGNTIYF

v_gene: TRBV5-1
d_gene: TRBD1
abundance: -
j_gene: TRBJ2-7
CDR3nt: TGCGCCAGCAGCTTGGATGGACAGGGGGTGTCCTACGAGCAGTACTTC
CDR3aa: CASSLDGQGVSYEQYF

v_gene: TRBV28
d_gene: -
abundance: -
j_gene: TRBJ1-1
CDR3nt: TGTGCCAGCAGCCCGCCCCAGGGAGGGGGAAGGACTGAAGCTTTCTTT
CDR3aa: CASSPPQGGGRTEAFF

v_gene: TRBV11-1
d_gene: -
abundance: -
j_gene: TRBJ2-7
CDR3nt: TGTGCCAGCAGCTTAATCAGGGCCTCCTACGAGCAGTACTTC
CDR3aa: CASSLIRASYEQYF

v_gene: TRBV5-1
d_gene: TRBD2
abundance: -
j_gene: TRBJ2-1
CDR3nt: TGCGCCAGCAGCTTGGAGGCGGTACTAGCGGGTGTCGATGAGCAGTTCTTC
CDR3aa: CASSLEAVLAGVDEQFF

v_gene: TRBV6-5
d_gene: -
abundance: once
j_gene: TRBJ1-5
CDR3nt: TGTGCCAGCAGTGCAGGACAGAGCAATCAGCCCCAGCATTTT
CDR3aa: CASSAGQSNQPQHF

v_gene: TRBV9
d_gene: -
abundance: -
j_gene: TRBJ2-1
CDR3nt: TGTGCCAGCAGCGTAGAAGCGGAGCCCTTATACAATGAGCAGTTCTTC
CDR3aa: CASSVEAEPLYNEQFF

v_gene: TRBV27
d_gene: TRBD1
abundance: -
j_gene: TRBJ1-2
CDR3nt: TGTGCCAGCAGTTTGTCCGGGACAGGTAGCTACACCTTC
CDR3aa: CASSLSGTGSYTF

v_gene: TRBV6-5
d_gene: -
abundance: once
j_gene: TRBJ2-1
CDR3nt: TGTGCCAGCAGTTACCAGCGTTTTGTCAATGAGCAGTTCTTC
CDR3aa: CASSYQRFVNEQFF

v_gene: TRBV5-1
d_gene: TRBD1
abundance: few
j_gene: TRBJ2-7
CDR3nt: TGCGCCAGCAGCCAAACGTCCGCCGCCGGGACAGGGTACGAGCAGTACTTC
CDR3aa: CASSQTSAAGTGYEQYF

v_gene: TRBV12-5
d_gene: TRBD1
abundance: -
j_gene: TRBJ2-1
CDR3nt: TGTGCTAGTGGTTTGGCTCGGACAGGGGCGGGCAATGAGCAGTTCTTC
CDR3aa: CASGLARTGAGNEQFF

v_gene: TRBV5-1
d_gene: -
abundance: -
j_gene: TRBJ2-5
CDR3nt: TGCGCCAGCAGCTTAGGACGAGGGGATTACCAAGAGACCCAGTACTTC
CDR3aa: CASSLGRGDYQETQYF

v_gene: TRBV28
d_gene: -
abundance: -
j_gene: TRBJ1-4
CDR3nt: TGTGCCAGCAACGAACAGTTTAATGAAAAACTGTTTTTT
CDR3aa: CASNEQFNEKLFF

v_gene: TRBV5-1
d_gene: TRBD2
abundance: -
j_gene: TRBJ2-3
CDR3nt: TGCGCCAGCAGCTGGGGACTAGCGGGAGGGCCAGATACGCAGTATTTT
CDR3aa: CASSWGLAGGPDTQYF

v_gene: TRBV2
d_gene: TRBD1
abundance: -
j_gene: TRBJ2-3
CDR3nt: TGTGCCAGCAGTTTCGGACAGGGGCCCTCACCAGATACGCAGTATTTT
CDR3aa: CASSFGQGPSPDTQYF

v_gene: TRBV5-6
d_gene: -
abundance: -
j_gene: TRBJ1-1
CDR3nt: TGTGCCAGCAGCTTGGCGGCGGTGAACACTGAAGCTTTCTTT
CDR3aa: CASSLAAVNTEAFF

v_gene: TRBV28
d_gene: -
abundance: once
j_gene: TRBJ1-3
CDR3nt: TGTGCCAGCAGTTCGGGTGGGTTTTGGGGAAACACCATATATTTT
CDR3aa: CASSSGGFWGNTIYF